The next 15 T cell receptor beta chains were all read from a single sample in a study of cytomegalovirus exposure and HLA in healthy donors. PCR primers comprised 60 Vbeta and 13 Jbeta primers. Sequenced by immunoSEQ multiplex PCR; TCRdb stores in-frame clones only, minus some. In the table there are fewer than 150,000 clones, over 60% of which are singletons. Sequencing was carried out using PBMCs. The receptors were sampled from a man between 40 and 49 years old in good health and CMV-seropositive.

The rearrangement links TRBV7-2 to TRBJ2-7; 8 bases are a match to TRBD2. V lost 0 bases and J lost 3; bases outside the gene matches: 7. CDR1 and CDR2 from the germline V gene are SGHTA and FQGNSA. This CDR3 spans 16 amino acids. CDR3 sequence: CASSLALAGGGYEQYF. Here the CDR3 DNA reads TGTGCCAGCAGCTTAGCGCTTGCGGGAGGAGGCTACGAGCAGTACTTC.

This clone was seen a single time. This chain joins TRBV5-4 and TRBJ2-2; possible D gene TRBD1, 5 bases. The V gene's germline CDR1 is SGHNT and CDR2 YYREEE (reference sequence). V gave up 5 bases and J gave up 3 bases, with 11 bases separating them. The CDR3 length is 14 residues. DNA for the CDR3: TGTGCCAGCAGGTGGCAGGGATACACCGGGGAGCTGTTTTTT. Encoded protein: CASRWQGYTGELFF. The variable domain in full, with the rest retrieved from reference TRBV5-4 and TRBJ2-2, is ETGVTQSPTHLIKTRGQQVTLRCSSQSGHNTVSWYQQALGQGPQFIFQYYREEENGRGNFPPRFSGLQFPNYSSELNVNALELDDSALYLCASRWQGYTGELFFGEGSRLTVL.

V gene TRBV30 combines with J gene TRBJ2-3; D gene ambiguous. V lost 4 bases, J lost 3 bases, and 8 bases lay in between. Germline values: CDR1 GTSNPN, CDR2 SVGIG (reference sequence). There are 12 residues in the CDR3. The CDR3 bases are TGTGCCTGGACCGTATATACAGATACGCAGTATTTT. Encoded protein: CAWTVYTDTQYF.

The chain combines TRBV10-3 with TRBJ2-7, with a weak D call TRBD1 (6 bases). From germline, CDR1 is ENHRY and CDR2 SYGVKD. V lost 9 bases, J lost 1 base, and 16 bases lay in between. This CDR3 has 14 amino acids. CDR3 DNA: TGTGCCATTTCCTGGGGGCAGGGGTCCTACGAGCAGTACTTC. Translating it yields CAISWGQGSYEQYF.

The chain links TRBV7-9 to TRBJ2-5; 13 nucleotides match TRBD2. The CDR3 has 14 amino acids. CDR1 is SEHNR, CDR2 FQNEAQ, per germline (reference sequence). V was clipped by 5 bases and J by 11 bases; unmatched bases: 8. The CDR3 DNA reads as TGTGCCAGCAGCACTAGCGGGAGGGATTACGGGCAGTACTTC. This codes for CASSTSGRDYGQYF.

CDR3: CASRSGTGTYEQYF. The CDR3 DNA reads TGCGCCAGCAGGTCCGGGACAGGGACCTACGAGCAGTACTTC. The rearrangement uses TRBV5-1 and TRBJ2-7; 9 nucleotides align to TRBD1. CDR1 and CDR2 from the germline V gene are SGHRS and YFSETQ. The CDR3 totals 14 residues. V dropped 5 bases and J dropped 2; count of bases not matched to a gene: 5.

This clone was seen once. The genes are TRBV2 and TRBJ1-1, with D possibly TRBD1 on 5 matching bases. V gave up 9 bases and J gave up 5 bases, with 16 bases separating them. The CDR3 spans 13 residues. Germline values: CDR1 SNHLY, CDR2 FYNNEI. Here the CDR3 reads CASFSGGGTEAFF. In nucleotides, the CDR3 is TGTGCCAGTTTTTCGGGGGGAGGGACTGAAGCTTTCTTT.

The chain recombines TRBV11-2 with TRBJ2-3; no definite D call. Germline CDR1 and CDR2: SGHAT and FQNNGV. Trimming removed 2 bases from V and 4 bases from J, with 7 bases in between. The CDR3 has 13 residues. CDR3 in amino acids: CASSLNSPDTQYF. CDR3 nucleotides: TGTGCCAGCAGCTTAAACTCTCCAGATACGCAGTATTTT. Full variable domain (remainder filled in from reference TRBV11-2 and TRBJ2-3): EAGVAQSPRYKIIEKRQSVAFWCNPISGHATLYWYQQILGQGPKLLIQFQNNGVVDDSQLPKDRFSAERLKGVDSTLKIQPAKLEDSAVYLCASSLNSPDTQYFGPGTRLTVL.

The chain recombines TRBV4-3 with TRBJ2-2; 7 positions match TRBD1. CDR1 is LGHNA and CDR2 is YSLEER in the germline V gene. The CDR3 extends over 17 amino acids. The junction had 9 bases not matched to a gene; V was cut back by 4 bases and J by 1 base. The CDR3: CASSRSDRRENTGELFF. The CDR3 bases are TGCGCCAGCAGCCGATCGGACAGGAGAGAGAACACCGGGGAGCTGTTTTTT.

The chain has TRBV19 and TRBJ2-2, with unresolved D. V was trimmed by 7 bases and J by 0 bases, leaving 6 bases between them. This CDR3 has 13 amino acids. CDR1 and CDR2 from the germline V gene are LNHDA and SQIVND (reference sequence). The CDR3 region has the DNA TGTGCCAGTACGGTATCGAACACCGGGGAGCTGTTTTTT. This encodes CASTVSNTGELFF.

The chain couples TRBV2 to TRBJ1-2; weak D call: TRBD1 (5 bases). The CDR3 totals 13 residues. Germline V gives CDR1 SNHLY, CDR2 FYNNEI. The V end lost 4 bases, the J end lost 8 bases, and 14 bases lay between the germline ends. The CDR3 loop is CASSGQGGRGYTF. CDR3 nucleotide sequence: TGTGCCAGCAGTGGGCAGGGTGGTAGAGGCTACACCTTC.

This clone appeared once. This chain connects TRBV7-2 to TRBJ2-5, with TRBD2 matching over 9 bases. This CDR3 comprises 16 residues. The germline V gene has CDR1 SGHTA and CDR2 FQGNSA. V was pared by 4 bases and J by 9 bases, with 15 bases of the junction left unmatched. CDR3 nucleotides: TGTGCCAGCAGCTCGGGGGGGCTAGCGGGGTCCCACCCCCAGTACTTC. It yields the protein CASSSGGLAGSHPQYF.

The chain links TRBV11-3 to TRBJ1-1; D remains ambiguous. Trimming pared 1 base from V and 7 bases from J, leaving 4 bases between. CDR3 length: 11 amino acids. Germline V gives CDR1 SGHNT, CDR2 YENEEA. CDR3 sequence reads: CASSLGYEAFF. The CDR3 DNA is TGTGCCAGCAGCTTAGGTTATGAAGCTTTCTTT.

CDR3 DNA: TGTGCCAGCAGTACCCAGGACAGGGGGCGGCATGGCTACACCTTC. Translation: CASSTQDRGRHGYTF. The chain recombines TRBV6-5 with TRBJ1-2; TRBD1 agrees at 11 bases. J gave up 6 bases and V 5 bases, and 8 bases lay outside the gene matches. The CDR3 is made up of 15 amino acids. Germline V gives CDR1 MNHEY, CDR2 SVGAGI.

CDR3 amino acids: CASSPPGGNYGYTF. In DNA form, the CDR3 reads TGTGCCAGCAGCCCCCCGGGGGGGAACTATGGCTACACCTTC. This rearrangement joins TRBV5-4 to TRBJ1-2, with D tentatively TRBD1 (5 bases). Deletions cut 4 bases from V and 2 bases from J, with 12 bases between. The CDR3 is 14 amino acids. The V gene's germline CDR1 is SGHNT and CDR2 YYREEE (reference sequence).